This T cell receptor (beta chain) was retrieved from a study of CD8 T cells in ankylosing spondylitis. This clonotype was counted only a few times. Its antigen is not identified. Via MiXCR, TCRdb re-called the 5' RACE reads, giving one row per CDR3 protein. The sample has 250,000 to 350,000 distinct CDR3 sequences, more than 20% seen once. Overall study findings and caveats: A TCR beta motif made of eight highly homologous variants seemed typical of ankylosing spondylitis blood. The authors reported significant enrichment of disease-linked clones in matched ankylosing spondylitis synovial fluid.

Losses at the gene ends were 3 bases for V and 1 base for J; bases not matched to a gene: 3. Per the germline V gene, CDR1 is ENHRY and CDR2 is SYGVKD. CDR3 length: 16 amino acids. The specimen was blood, either unsorted or a sorted T cell fraction (not recorded which). This TCR was recovered from a female donor with ankylosing spondylitis or in good health (not recorded which). The gene calls are TRBV10-3 and TRBJ2-1; 10 nucleotides agree with TRBD2. CDR3 in amino acids: CAISETAGGSYNEQFF. As DNA, the CDR3 is TGTGCCATCAGTGAAACAGCGGGAGGGTCCTACAATGAGCAGTTCTTC.